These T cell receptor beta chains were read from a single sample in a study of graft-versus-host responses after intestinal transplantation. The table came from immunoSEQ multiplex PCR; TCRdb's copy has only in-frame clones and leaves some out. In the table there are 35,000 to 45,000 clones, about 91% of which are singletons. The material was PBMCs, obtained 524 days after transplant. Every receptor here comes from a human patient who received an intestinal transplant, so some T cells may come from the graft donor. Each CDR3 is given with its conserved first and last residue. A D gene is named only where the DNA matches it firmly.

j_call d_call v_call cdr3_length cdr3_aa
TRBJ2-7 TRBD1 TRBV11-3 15 CASSISGQGTYEQYF
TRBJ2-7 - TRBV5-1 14 CASGSGLGLYEQYF
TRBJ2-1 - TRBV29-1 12 CSVWTSYNEQFF
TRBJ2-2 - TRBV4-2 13 CASSQAGAGELFF
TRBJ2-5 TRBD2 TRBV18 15 CASSPNTSGRETQYF
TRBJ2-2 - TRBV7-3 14 CASSLGLNTGELFF
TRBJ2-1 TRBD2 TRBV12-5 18 CASGLGTAGTIGLGEQFF
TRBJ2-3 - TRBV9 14 CASGRDPSTDTQYF
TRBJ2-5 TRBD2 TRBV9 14 CASSSGTSDETQYF
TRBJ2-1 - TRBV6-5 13 CASRLALYNEQFF
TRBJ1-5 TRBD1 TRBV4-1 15 CASSQGTGGGQPQHF
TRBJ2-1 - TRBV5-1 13 CASSLEEANEQFF
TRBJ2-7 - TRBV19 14 CASSIVTNSYEQYF
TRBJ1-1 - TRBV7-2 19 CASSSARVGSTALRTEAFF
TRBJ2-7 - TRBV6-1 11 CASSYASQQYF
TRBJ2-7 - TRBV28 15 CASSTQGGGANEQYF
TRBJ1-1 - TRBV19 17 CASSIGQWVPLNTETFF
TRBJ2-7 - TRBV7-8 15 CASSLRVSDTYEQYF
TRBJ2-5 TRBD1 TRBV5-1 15 CASRRTGDGQETQYF
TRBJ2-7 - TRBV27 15 CASSLLGTSSYEQYF
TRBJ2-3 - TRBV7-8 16 CASSLNRVVNTDTQYF
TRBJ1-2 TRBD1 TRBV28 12 CASNPGGYAYTF
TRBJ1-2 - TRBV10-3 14 CAISESEGGYGYTF
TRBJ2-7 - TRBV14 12 CASSQTRYEQYF
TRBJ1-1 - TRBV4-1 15 CASSQGPGTNTEAFF
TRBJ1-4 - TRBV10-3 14 CAISEGEGGEKLFF
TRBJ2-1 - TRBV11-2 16 CASSSRGDSLPNEQFF
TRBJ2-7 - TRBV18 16 CASSPGISDFSYEQYF
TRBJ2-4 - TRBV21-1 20 CASSKVSLAGGCLAKNIQYF
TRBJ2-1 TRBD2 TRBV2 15 CASSVSLAGGNEQFF
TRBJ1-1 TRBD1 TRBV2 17 CASSRFRFDREHTEAFF
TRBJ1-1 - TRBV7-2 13 CAISSGWGTEAFF
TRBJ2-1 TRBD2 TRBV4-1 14 CASSQGTSSNEQFF
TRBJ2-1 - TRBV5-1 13 CASRLQGSNEQFF
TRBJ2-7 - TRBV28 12 CASTKGLGEQYF
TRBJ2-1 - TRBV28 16 CASSFRGGFSYNEQFF
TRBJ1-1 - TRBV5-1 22 CARWGPPGWRWSLGVRSTEAFF
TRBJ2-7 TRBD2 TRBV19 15 CASTARSGRIYEQYF
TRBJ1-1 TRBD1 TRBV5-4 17 CASSKDRGGRRNTEAFF
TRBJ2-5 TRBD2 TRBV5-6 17 CASSTRTSGRGLETQYF
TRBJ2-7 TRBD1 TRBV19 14 CASSNPGQGYEQYF
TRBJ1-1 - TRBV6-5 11 CASSDFIEAFF
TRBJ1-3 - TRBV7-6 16 CASSANVHRVLNTIYF
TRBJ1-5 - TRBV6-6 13 CASSYRKDQPQHF
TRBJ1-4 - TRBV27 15 CASSLGAATNEKLFF
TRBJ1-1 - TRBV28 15 CASSLTSVGNTEAFF
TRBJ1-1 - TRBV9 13 CASSVLEGTEAFF
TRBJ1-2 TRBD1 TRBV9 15 CASSRKMTGEHGYTF
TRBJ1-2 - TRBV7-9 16 CASSSAEAGRNYGYTF
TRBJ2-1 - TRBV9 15 CASSVSSVPYNEQFF
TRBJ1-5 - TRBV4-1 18 CASSQDREGRGDNQPQHF